Shown below are 23 T cell receptor beta chains from a single sample sequenced in a study of blood T cell repertoires in COVID-19. TCRdb's table, derived via immunoSEQ multiplex PCR, lists solely in-frame clones and lacks some. The sample has some 76,000 clones, roughly 84% seen once; the top ten hold approximately 11%. The material sequenced was peripheral blood. These receptor sequences come from a young woman with acute or convalescent COVID-19.

CDR3 amino acids: CASRGPGADTQYF. The CDR3 nucleotides are TGTGCCAGCAGAGGCCCAGGGGCAGATACGCAGTATTTT. The chain links TRBV7-2 to TRBJ2-3; TRBD1 might be the D (6 bases). The CDR3 has 13 residues. Germline V CDR1 and CDR2: SGHTA, FQGNSA. Trimming shortened V by 6 bases and J by 4 bases, and 11 bases separated the two germline ends. Looking up the rest from reference TRBV7-2 and TRBJ2-3 gives the full variable domain: GAGVSQSPSNKVTEKGKDVELRCDPISGHTALYWYRQSLGQGLEFLIYFQGNSAPDKSGLPSDRFSAERTGGSVSTLTIQRTQQEDSAVYLCASRGPGADTQYFGPGTRLTVL.

Written as DNA, the CDR3 is TGTGCCAGCAGCTATGGAAGGGAGTACGATGAGCAGTTCTTC. It codes for CASSYGREYDEQFF. The V gene is TRBV5-4, the J gene TRBJ2-1; D might be TRBD2 (5 bases). V lost 3 bases, J lost 8 bases, and 15 bases lay in between. Germline assignment: CDR1 SGHNT and CDR2 YYREEE (reference sequence). This CDR3 contains 14 residues.

The J gene is TRBJ2-3, the V gene TRBV5-1; a weak D match, TRBD2 (6 bases). Germline V gene sequence: CDR1 SGHRS, CDR2 YFSETQ. There are 13 residues in the CDR3. V gave up 3 bases and J gave up 4 bases, with 9 bases separating them. CDR3: CASSSRESDTQYF. The CDR3 DNA follows: TGCGCCAGCAGCTCTCGGGAGTCAGATACGCAGTATTTT. Using reference TRBV5-1 and TRBJ2-3 for the parts outside the CDR3, the full variable domain is KAGVTQTPRYLIKTRGQQVTLSCSPISGHRSVSWYQQTPGQGLQFLFEYFSETQRNKGNFPGRFSGRQFSNSRSEMNVSTLELGDSALYLCASSSRESDTQYFGPGTRLTVL.

The J gene is TRBJ2-7, the V gene TRBV5-6, with 10 bases fitting TRBD1. After removal of 3 bases from V and 4 bases from J, the junction contained 4 bases not matched to a gene. The CDR3 has 14 amino acids. CDR1 SGHDT and CDR2 YYEEEE come from the germline V gene. CDR3 sequence (DNA): TGTGCCAGCAGCTGGGGACAGGGGAAATACGAGCAGTACTTC. Residues: CASSWGQGKYEQYF.

This chain connects TRBV15 to TRBJ2-5; 7 bases are a match to TRBD2. Germline loops: CDR1 LNHNV, CDR2 YYDKDF (reference sequence). The CDR3 runs to 15 residues. V trimming: 0 bases; J trimming: 1 base; junction bases outside the gene matches: 2. The CDR3 loop reads CATSRETSFQETQYF. The DNA for the CDR3 is TGTGCCACCAGCAGAGAGACTAGCTTCCAAGAGACCCAGTACTTC.

This chain joins TRBV5-6 and TRBJ2-1; possible D gene TRBD1, 7 bases. Deletions cut 3 bases from V and 7 bases from J, with 14 bases between. CDR3 length: 14 residues. CDR1 and CDR2 from the germline V gene are SGHDT and YYEEEE. The chain's CDR3 is CASSSGPGGNEQFF. CDR3 DNA: TGTGCCAGCAGCTCGGGCCCAGGGGGGAATGAGCAGTTCTTC. Combining the CDR3 with reference TRBV5-6 and TRBJ2-1 gives the whole variable domain DAGVTQSPTHLIKTRGQQVTLRCSPKSGHDTVSWYQQALGQGPQFIFQYYEEEERQRGNFPDRFSGHQFPNYSSELNVNALLLGDSALYLCASSSGPGGNEQFFGPGTRLTVL.

The chain carries TRBV12-3 or TRBV12-4 and TRBJ1-6; D is uncertain. Trimming stripped 5 bases from V and 5 bases from J, with 7 bases between. The CDR3 contains 13 residues. In DNA form, the CDR3 reads TGTGCCAGCAGTCCGAGAAATAATTCACCCCTCCACTTT. Its protein is CASSPRNNSPLHF.

This clone was detected only once. In DNA, the CDR3 is TGTGCCAGCTCACCAAATAGGGGAACGAACACTGAAGCTTTCTTT. Encoded protein: CASSPNRGTNTEAFF. The chain couples TRBV18 to TRBJ1-1; weak D call: TRBD1 (5 bases). Germline-derived CDR1 and CDR2 are KGHSH and LQKENI. Trimming shortened V by 2 bases and J by 1 base, and 11 bases separated the two germline ends. The CDR3 sequence is 15 residues long.

The chain uses TRBV27 and TRBJ2-1; 13 bases agree with TRBD2. V was clipped by 3 bases and J by 4 bases; unmatched bases: 6. The germline CDR1 and CDR2 sequences are MNHEY and SMNVEV (reference sequence). CDR3 size: 17 residues. CDR3 bases: TGTGCCAGCAGTTTCTTCCGGACTAGCGGGAGATACAATGAGCAGTTCTTC. Translating it yields CASSFFRTSGRYNEQFF.

The chain has TRBV5-8 and TRBJ2-7, with TRBD1 as a possible D gene (6 bases). This CDR3 is 15 amino acids long. V dropped 4 bases and J dropped 2 bases, with 16 bases sitting between them. Germline-derived CDR1 and CDR2 are SGHTS and YDEGEE. The CDR3 region has the DNA TGTGCCAGCAGCCGTAACAGGGTAACTACCTACGAGCAGTACTTC. Translated: CASSRNRVTTYEQYF.

The CDR3 loop reads CASSIDGVYQPQHF. Here the CDR3 DNA reads TGTGCCAGTAGTATAGACGGGGTCTATCAGCCCCAGCATTTT. This rearrangement joins TRBV19 to TRBJ1-5; the D is unclear. V lost 0 bases and J 5 bases, leaving 8 bases between the germline ends. The CDR3 consists of 14 residues. Germline CDR1 is LNHDA and CDR2 is SQIVND (reference sequence).

This chain joins TRBV28 and TRBJ2-2, with a tentative D call TRBD1 (5 bases). This CDR3 is 16 amino acids long. Trimming pared 1 base from V and 0 bases from J, leaving 9 bases between. CDR1 is MDHEN and CDR2 is SYDVKM in the germline V gene. The CDR3 loop reads CASSLYQGANTGELFF. The CDR3 bases are TGTGCCAGCAGTTTATATCAGGGCGCGAACACCGGGGAGCTGTTTTTT.

The V and J genes are TRBV18 and TRBJ2-2; no clear D gene. Germline lookup yields CDR1 KGHSH and CDR2 LQKENI. The CDR3 is made up of 16 amino acids. The V end lost 3 bases, the J end lost 2 bases, and 13 bases lay between the germline ends. The CDR3 region is CASSPRLEPNTGELFF. The CDR3 DNA is TGTGCCAGCTCACCTCGCCTAGAGCCTAACACCGGGGAGCTGTTTTTT.

This chain joins TRBV4-1 and TRBJ2-1, with a tentative D call TRBD2 (5 bases). CDR3 length: 15 residues. V dropped 2 bases and J dropped 6 bases, with 14 bases sitting between them. Germline V gene sequence: CDR1 MGHRA, CDR2 YSYEKL. For the CDR3, the DNA is TGCGCCAGCAGCCAAATAGCACTAGTAGGCAATGAGCAGTTCTTC. Translation gives CASSQIALVGNEQFF.

The chain recombines TRBV5-1 with TRBJ1-3, with 9 bases aligning to TRBD1. This CDR3 contains 15 residues. In germline, CDR1 is SGHRS, CDR2 YFSETQ. J was trimmed by 4 bases and V by 3 bases; bases with no gene match: 5. The CDR3 coding sequence is TGCGCCAGCAGCTCGGGGACAGGGCCAGGAAACACCATATATTTT. It is translated as CASSSGTGPGNTIYF.

The count of this clone is one. This chain uses TRBV4-1 with TRBJ1-2, with 7 bases identical to TRBD1. The CDR3 runs to 16 residues. The J segment lost 8 bases and the V segment lost 4 bases, leaving 16 bases of the junction unmatched. Germline CDR1 and CDR2: MGHRA and YSYEKL. CDR3 nucleotide sequence: TGCGCCAGCAGCCTAACCCCTACGACAGGGACGGGCGGCTACACCTTC. This codes for CASSLTPTTGTGGYTF.

V is TRBV7-9 and J is TRBJ2-6; no definite D call. The germline gives CDR1 SEHNR, CDR2 FQNEAQ (reference sequence). Trimming pared 3 bases from V and 0 bases from J, leaving 6 bases between. The CDR3 is 15 amino acids. The CDR3 nucleotides are TGTGCCAGCAGCTTCAGTTTCTCTGGGGCCAACGTCCTGACTTTC. Translating it yields CASSFSFSGANVLTF.

The genes are TRBV3-1 (or the pseudogene TRBV3-2) and TRBJ1-1; 7 bases align to TRBD1. The length of the CDR3 is 15 residues. Per the germline V gene, CDR1 is LGHDT and CDR2 is YNNKEL (reference sequence). The trim removed 3 bases at V and 1 base at J, leaving 5 bases unmatched. The CDR3 sequence is CASSQEWTGNTEAFF. The DNA of the CDR3 is TGTGCCAGCAGCCAGGAATGGACAGGGAACACTGAAGCTTTCTTT.

The gene calls are TRBV5-1 and TRBJ2-3; perhaps TRBD2 as D (6 bases). The CDR3 spans 15 residues. Trimming took 3 bases from V and 4 from J, leaving 15 bases between them. Germline values: CDR1 SGHRS, CDR2 YFSETQ. The chain's CDR3 is CASSSQQPGADTQYF. The CDR3 nucleotides read TGCGCCAGCAGCTCCCAGCAGCCGGGGGCAGATACGCAGTATTTT.

V is TRBV30 and J is TRBJ1-1, with TRBD1 as a possible D gene (5 bases). The CDR3 has 15 amino acids. V shed 8 bases and J shed 0 bases, with 19 bases lying between them. Germline loops: CDR1 GTSNPN, CDR2 SVGIG (reference sequence). This CDR3 reads CAAQIRQRMNTEAFF. The CDR3 DNA sequence: TGTGCCGCCCAAATAAGACAGCGCATGAACACTGAAGCTTTCTTT.

The chain recombines TRBV30 with TRBJ1-6; D perhaps matches TRBD1 (5 bases). The CDR3 is 15 residues long. Germline loops: CDR1 GTSNPN, CDR2 SVGIG (reference sequence). Trimming removed 1 base at V and 5 bases at J, with 12 bases between. CDR3 sequence: CAWSAGYLNNSPLHF. The CDR3 DNA reads TGTGCCTGGAGTGCAGGGTATTTGAATAATTCACCCCTCCACTTT.

The chain uses TRBV6-5 and TRBJ1-2; weak D call: TRBD1 (5 bases). This CDR3 region has 14 residues. Trimming removed 4 bases at V and 6 bases at J, with 15 bases between. Germline V gives CDR1 MNHEY, CDR2 SVGAGI. DNA for the CDR3: TGTGCCAGCAGTTCGGGGGACCACCCTAATGGCTACACCTTC. Translated: CASSSGDHPNGYTF.

In this sample, this clone turned up once. The chain employs TRBV2 and TRBJ2-3; 13 bases line up with TRBD2. Per germline, CDR1 SNHLY and CDR2 FYNNEI. CDR3 length equals 21 residues. Trimming cost V 5 bases and J 0 bases; bases outside gene matches: 17. The CDR3: CASSPLGTSGELILSTDTQYF. In nucleotides, the CDR3 is TGTGCCAGCAGTCCCCTGGGGACTAGCGGGGAGCTAATCCTTAGCACAGATACGCAGTATTTT.